This TCR beta chain was found in a study of beta chain features in type 1 diabetes. Overall study results and limits: Type 1 diabetes patients had fewer VDJ junction insertions and more deletions. HLA influence on TCRB rearrangement stayed unresolved here. Among all four CD4+ subsets, Type 1 diabetes patients had TCRB CDR3s that were moderately but significantly shorter. Compared to healthy donors, patients appeared to have naive, central memory and Treg TCRB repertoires that were more alike.

Sequenced material consisted of expressed TCRB transcripts (all of the isolated RNA was reverse transcribed). The method was immunoSEQ multiplex PCR; TCRdb's version includes in-frame clones alone and lacks a portion of them. This table has about 650,000 clones, roughly an eighth appearing once. Germline V lookup: CDR1 SQVTM, CDR2 ANQGSEA. The trim removed 6 bases at V and 4 bases at J, leaving 3 bases unmatched. This CDR3 has 14 amino acids. This clone occurred a few times. Its cognate antigen is unknown. This chain uses TRBV29-1 with TRBJ2-5, with 15 nucleotides matching TRBD2. The TCR originated in a man aged 25-40 years with type 1 diabetes. Sample: naive CD4+ T cells from blood. Here the CDR3 DNA reads TGCAGCGTCGGACTAGCGGGGGGGCGAGAGACCCAGTACTTC. Protein sequence: CSVGLAGGRETQYF.